Presented here are 29 T cell receptor beta chains from one specimen sequenced in a study of blood T cell repertoires in COVID-19. Assay: immunoSEQ multiplex PCR; the TCRdb copy retains only in-frame clones and omits some. There are some 8,000 clones in the sample; around 79% occur only once, and 15% to 20% lies in the top ten. The source material was peripheral blood. The receptor source for this set is a human donor in a cohort sampled during active COVID-19.

The CDR3 loop is CAISEWKGGEAEAFF. The CDR3 region has the DNA TGTGCCATCAGTGAGTGGAAGGGGGGGGAAGCTGAAGCTTTCTTT. The V call is TRBV10-3, the J call TRBJ1-1, with D tentatively TRBD1 (6 bases). CDR3 size: 15 residues. CDR1 and CDR2 from the germline V gene are ENHRY and SYGVKD. V lost 1 base, J lost 6 bases, and 15 bases lay in between.

On this clone: The sample contains more than one DNA sequence encoding this CDR3. The chain has TRBV14 and TRBJ2-5; D unclear. Trimming shortened V by 4 bases and J by 4 bases, and 4 bases separated the two germline ends. Germline CDR1 is SGHDN and CDR2 is FVKESK. The CDR3 is made up of 11 amino acids. The CDR3 bases are TGTGCCAGCAGCCCGGGAGAGACCCAGTACTTC. This gives the protein CASSPGETQYF.

The chain carries TRBV5-1 and TRBJ1-6; TRBD1 aligns across 8 bases. The CDR3 runs to 14 residues. Germline V gene lookup returns CDR1 SGHRS and CDR2 YFSETQ. The junction had 5 bases not matched to a gene; V was cut back by 2 bases and J by 10 bases. CDR3 amino acids: CASSFLTGDSPLHF. The DNA of the CDR3 is TGCGCCAGCAGCTTCCTGACAGGGGACTCACCCCTCCACTTT. Full variable domain (outside the CDR3, taken from reference TRBV5-1 and TRBJ1-6): KAGVTQTPRYLIKTRGQQVTLSCSPISGHRSVSWYQQTPGQGLQFLFEYFSETQRNKGNFPGRFSGRQFSNSRSEMNVSTLELGDSALYLCASSFLTGDSPLHFGNGTRLTVT.

J is TRBJ2-1 and V is TRBV20-1, with 10 bases that match TRBD2. There are 15 residues in the CDR3. CDR1 DFQATT and CDR2 SNEGSKA come from the germline V gene (reference sequence). The V and J ends lost 3 bases and 7 bases, in that order; junction bases with no gene match: 9. CDR3 nucleotides: TGCAGTGCTAGTCCCCCTAGCGGGAGTAGGAATGAGCAGTTCTTC. This encodes CSASPPSGSRNEQFF.

The chain joins TRBV2 to TRBJ2-4; 8 bases align to TRBD1. The V gene end was trimmed by 8 bases and the J gene end by 7 bases; junction bases not matched to a gene: 13. CDR1 is SNHLY, CDR2 FYNNEI, per germline. The CDR3 is made up of 15 amino acids. CDR3 region: CASARGGQGPNIQYF. The DNA for the CDR3 is TGTGCCAGCGCCCGGGGAGGACAGGGCCCGAACATTCAGTACTTC.

This chain connects TRBV3-1 (or the pseudogene TRBV3-2) to TRBJ1-2; D ambiguous. This CDR3 contains 19 residues. The germline V and J ends were trimmed by 1 base and 8 bases, with 29 bases remaining between them. Germline-derived CDR1 and CDR2 are LGHDT and YNNKEL (reference sequence). In DNA form, the CDR3 reads TGTGCCAGCAGCCAAGTGGCCCCACTTTCCTATGCCCTATCGGGGGGCTACACCTTC. It translates to CASSQVAPLSYALSGGYTF.

The rearrangement links TRBV10-3 to TRBJ2-7; D not resolved. The CDR3 has 14 amino acids. Germline CDR1 ENHRY, CDR2 SYGVKD. Between the trimmed V and J ends, which lost 0 bases and 0 bases, there was a span of 6 bases. The CDR3 sequence is CAISESTLSYEQYF. The CDR3, as DNA: TGTGCCATCAGTGAGTCAACTCTCTCCTACGAGCAGTACTTC.

V usage is TRBV4-3 and J usage is TRBJ2-1, with 9 bases fitting TRBD1. J lost 2 bases, V lost 3 bases, and 5 bases had no gene match. CDR1 LGHNA and CDR2 YSLEER come from the germline V gene. The CDR3 length is 16 residues. The DNA of the CDR3 is TGCGCCAGCAGCCAGGGAACAGGGGGCCCCTACAATGAGCAGTTCTTC. Translated: CASSQGTGGPYNEQFF.

The CDR3 DNA is TGTGCCAGCAGCCGAGAGTCCACAGATACGCAGTATTTT. This translates into CASSRESTDTQYF. The chain links TRBV13 to TRBJ2-3, with D unclear. The CDR3 extends over 13 amino acids. The V gene lost 5 bases and the J gene lost 2 bases, with 8 bases spanning the gap. Germline values: CDR1 PRHDT, CDR2 FYEKMQ (reference sequence).

By its share, this clone is medium-sized (0.01 to 0.1%). This chain uses TRBV6-6 with TRBJ1-4; D is possibly TRBD1 (5 bases). Germline V gene data show CDR1 as MNHNY and CDR2 as SVGAGI (reference sequence). V shed 6 bases and J shed 8 bases, with 19 bases lying between them. This CDR3 has 15 residues. The CDR3: CASSLTPAGKEKLFF. CDR3 DNA sequence: TGTGCCAGCAGCCTCACCCCCGCAGGGAAGGAAAAACTGTTTTTT.

This clone was observed a single time. V is TRBV9 and J is TRBJ1-3; D call uncertain. The V end lost 0 bases, the J end lost 4 bases, and 11 bases lay between the germline ends. Germline V gives CDR1 SGDLS, CDR2 YYNGEE. There are 15 residues in the CDR3. CDR3 sequence (DNA): TGTGCCAGCAGCGTAGGAGGGTTTGGCGGAAACACCATATATTTT. Translation gives CASSVGGFGGNTIYF.

Judged by abundance, this clone is large. The chain combines TRBV6-5 with TRBJ2-7; 10 bases align to TRBD1. CDR1 and CDR2 (germline): MNHEY, SVGAGI. The CDR3 is made up of 14 amino acids. J lost 6 bases, V lost 2 bases, and 4 bases had no gene match. This CDR3 reads CASSYGTGAGEQYF. DNA for the CDR3: TGTGCCAGCAGTTACGGGACAGGGGCAGGCGAGCAGTACTTC.

This sequence joins TRBV4-1 and TRBJ1-2; D is possibly TRBD1 (5 bases). V was clipped by 0 bases and J by 8 bases, with 16 bases between them. Germline V lookup: CDR1 MGHRA, CDR2 YSYEKL. The CDR3 totals 15 residues. In DNA, the CDR3 is TGCGCCAGCAGCCAAGATCTCAGGGCGCAAGGGGGCTACACCTTC. Protein sequence: CASSQDLRAQGGYTF.

The chain uses TRBV7-9 and TRBJ2-1; possibly TRBD2 for D (6 bases). With 5 bases removed from V and 1 base from J, the gap between germline ends came to 12 bases. The germline V gene encodes CDR1 SEHNR and CDR2 FQNEAQ (reference sequence). The CDR3 sequence is 15 residues long. The CDR3 region is CASSPGSFSYNEQFF. In DNA form, the CDR3 reads TGTGCCAGCAGCCCCGGGAGTTTTTCCTACAATGAGCAGTTCTTC.

The rearrangement links TRBV6-2 or TRBV6-3 to TRBJ2-1; possible D gene TRBD2, 6 bases. V dropped 5 bases and J dropped 1 base, with 15 bases sitting between them. The CDR3 has 16 residues. The V gene's germline CDR1 is MNHEY and CDR2 SVGEGT. The CDR3 region has the DNA TGTGCCAGCAGTGGACTAACTAGTGGTTCCTACAATGAGCAGTTCTTC. Translating gives CASSGLTSGSYNEQFF.

The gene calls are TRBV9 and TRBJ1-3; 9 nucleotides line up with TRBD1. The CDR3 extends over 19 amino acids. J lost 0 bases, V lost 2 bases, and 12 bases had no gene match. The germline V gene has CDR1 SGDLS and CDR2 YYNGEE. CDR3 in DNA: TGTGCCAGCAGCGTTTCCGGGACAGGGTACCCCCTCTCTGGAAACACCATATATTTT. It yields the protein CASSVSGTGYPLSGNTIYF.

Here the CDR3 DNA reads TGTGCCAGCAGTTTTCTGTCGGGCACAGATACGCAGTATTTT. The encoded protein is CASSFLSGTDTQYF. The chain joins TRBV28 to TRBJ2-3, with unresolved D. V lost 3 bases and J lost 1, with 8 bases in between. CDR1 and CDR2 (germline): MDHEN, SYDVKM. The CDR3 has 14 residues.

The chain uses TRBV18 and TRBJ1-4; D remains ambiguous. The CDR3 spans 14 residues. V lost 0 bases to trimming and J lost 11 bases, with 13 bases between them. Germline-derived CDR1 and CDR2 are KGHSH and LQKENI. CDR3 coding DNA: TGTGCCAGCTCACCACCGGAGGGAGTGAGGAAACTGTTTTTT. Amino acid sequence: CASSPPEGVRKLFF. Based on the CDR3 plus reference TRBV18 and TRBJ1-4, the full variable domain is NAGVMQNPRHLVRRRGQEARLRCSPMKGHSHVYWYRQLPEEGLKFMVYLQKENIIDESGMPKERFSAEFPKEGPSILRIQQVVRGDSAAYFCASSPPEGVRKLFFGSGTQLSVL.

The gene calls are TRBV5-4 and TRBJ2-6, with a possible D match to TRBD2 (6 bases). Germline values: CDR1 SGHNT, CDR2 YYREEE (reference sequence). This CDR3 contains 15 residues. Trimming removed 2 bases at V and 2 bases at J, with 8 bases between. The CDR3 sequence is CASSLWGAGANVLTF. Here the CDR3 DNA reads TGTGCCAGCAGCTTATGGGGGGCTGGGGCCAACGTCCTGACTTTC.

The table lists this clone with a count of one. This chain links TRBV5-1 with TRBJ1-4; TRBD1 matches at 9 bases. V was pared by 4 bases and J by 0 bases, with 10 bases of the junction left unmatched. CDR1 is SGHRS and CDR2 is YFSETQ in the germline V gene. CDR3 length: 18 amino acids. In DNA, the CDR3 is TGCGCCAGCAGCCGAACAGGGGGCACAACCGCAACTAATGAAAAACTGTTTTTT. This translates into CASSRTGGTTATNEKLFF.

V usage is TRBV7-9 and J usage is TRBJ2-7; the D is unclear. Trimming took off 5 bases at V and 0 bases at J, with 14 bases between the two ends. This CDR3 is built from 15 residues. In germline, CDR1 is SEHNR, CDR2 FQNEAQ (reference sequence). The CDR3 here is CASSTGSFSSYEQYF. The CDR3 bases are TGTGCCAGCAGCACGGGTTCCTTTAGCTCCTACGAGCAGTACTTC.

Only one count was recorded for this clone. The chain joins TRBV9 to TRBJ1-1; D unclear. Trimming left V 0 bases short and J 4 bases short, with 10 bases between. The CDR3 covers 14 residues. The V gene's germline CDR1 is SGDLS and CDR2 YYNGEE. DNA of the CDR3: TGTGCCAGCAGCGTAGTAGAGGCAGTCACTGAAGCTTTCTTT. Translated, it gives CASSVVEAVTEAFF.

The rearrangement joins TRBV12-3 or TRBV12-4 to TRBJ2-2, with D maybe TRBD2 (6 bases). The CDR3 is made up of 12 amino acids. Trimming stripped 4 bases from V and 6 bases from J, with 6 bases between. CDR3 nucleotides: TGTGCCAGCAGTTGGGGGGCCGGGGAGCTGTTTTTT. Amino acids: CASSWGAGELFF.

The rearrangement links TRBV6-5 to TRBJ2-5, with 7 bases matching TRBD1. With 4 bases clipped from V and 2 bases from J, the junction kept 7 bases outside the gene matches. The CDR3 is made up of 15 amino acids. Germline values: CDR1 MNHEY, CDR2 SVGAGI. CDR3 bases: TGTGCCAGCAGTTCCTTGACAGGGAAACAAGAGACCCAGTACTTC. Translated, it gives CASSSLTGKQETQYF.

This chain uses TRBV6-4 with TRBJ2-3; 10 nucleotides match TRBD2. V was pared by 2 bases and J by 6 bases, with 8 bases of the junction left unmatched. Germline V CDR1 and CDR2: MRHNA, SNTAGT. There are 16 residues in the CDR3. The DNA of the CDR3 is TGTGCCAGCAGTGACGGGACTAGCGAGGGGGGTGATACGCAGTATTTT. Its protein is CASSDGTSEGGDTQYF.

A few counts support this clone. The rearrangement joins TRBV4-2 to TRBJ2-7, with D possibly matching TRBD2 (5 bases). The V end lost 0 bases, the J end lost 6 bases, and 18 bases lay between the germline ends. This CDR3 comprises 16 residues. The germline gives CDR1 LGHNA, CDR2 YNFKEQ. CDR3 residues: CASSQEEGLEGGEQYF. The CDR3, as DNA: TGTGCCAGCAGCCAAGAGGAAGGTCTAGAGGGTGGCGAGCAGTACTTC.

The chain uses TRBV14 and TRBJ1-3, with 7 bases aligning to TRBD1. Losses at the gene ends were 2 bases for V and 4 bases for J; bases not matched to a gene: 5. The CDR3 covers 15 residues. CDR1 SGHDN and CDR2 FVKESK come from the germline V gene. The CDR3 region has the DNA TGTGCCAGCAGCCAAAAACAGGGGAGAGGAAACACCATATATTTT. It translates to CASSQKQGRGNTIYF.

This clone was seen once. The chain recombines TRBV12-1 with TRBJ2-5; the table calls TRBD1, which could not be checked here. TRBV12-1 is shown as a pseudogene. The CDR3 is made up of 14 amino acids. The DNA of the CDR3 is TGTGCCAGCAGCTTCCGGCTGGGCAAAGAGACCCAGTACTTC. Its translation is CASSFRLGKETQYF.

This clone was picked up one time. This chain connects TRBV5-1 to TRBJ1-1; 9 bases align to TRBD1. The CDR3 spans 16 residues. Germline values: CDR1 SGHRS, CDR2 YFSETQ. Losses at the gene ends were 4 bases for V and 0 bases for J; bases not matched to a gene: 7. This CDR3 is CASSQGQGLMNTEAFF. The CDR3 nucleotides read TGCGCCAGCAGCCAAGGACAGGGGTTAATGAACACTGAAGCTTTCTTT.